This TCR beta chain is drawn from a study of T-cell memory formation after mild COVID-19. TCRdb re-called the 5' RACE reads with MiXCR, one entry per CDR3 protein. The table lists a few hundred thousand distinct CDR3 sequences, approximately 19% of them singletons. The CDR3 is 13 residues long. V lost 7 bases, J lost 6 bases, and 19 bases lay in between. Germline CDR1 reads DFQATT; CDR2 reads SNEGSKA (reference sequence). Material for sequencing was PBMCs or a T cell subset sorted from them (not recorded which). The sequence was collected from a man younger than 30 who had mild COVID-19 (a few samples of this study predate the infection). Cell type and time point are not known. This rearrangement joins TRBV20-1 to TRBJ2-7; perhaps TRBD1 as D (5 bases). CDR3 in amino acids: CSVPYMTEPEQYV. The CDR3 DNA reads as TGCAGTGTTCCCTATATGACAGAGCCCGAGCAGTACGTC.